The 7 T cell receptor beta chains below come from one sample, sequenced in a study of post-analysis software for immune sequencing data. No cognate antigen is known for these TCRs. Findings and limits, study-wide: In patients, TRBV5-6, TRBV5-1 and TRBV20-1 belonged to roughly five TRBV segments found more frequently than in controls.

The TCR beta cDNA libraries carried unique molecular identifiers. TCRdb redid the calling of the PCR reads with MiXCR, one entry per CDR3 protein. Of more than 450,000 distinct CDR3 sequences in the sample, 34% are singletons; the top ten hold around 5.9%. Sequencing input: blood. The source of these receptors is a girl aged 2 to 17 with multiple sclerosis.

The rearrangement uses TRBV10-3 and TRBJ1-6, with D possibly matching TRBD1 (5 bases). The CDR3 spans 13 residues. V gave up 6 bases and J gave up 8 bases, with 11 bases separating them. Germline-derived CDR1 and CDR2 are ENHRY and SYGVKD. Here the CDR3 DNA reads TGTGCCATCAGGCTGGGGGTGGATTCACCCCTCCACTTT. Translation: CAIRLGVDSPLHF.

In its sample, this clonotype was seen a few times. The chain has TRBV10-3 and TRBJ1-2; no clear D. Trimming removed 6 bases from V and 6 bases from J, with 11 bases in between. The CDR3 totals 12 residues. CDR1 and CDR2 (germline): ENHRY, SYGVKD. The CDR3 nucleotides are TGTGCCATCAGCCCCGATACCCATGGCTACACCTTC. Its protein is CAISPDTHGYTF.

This sequence joins TRBV3-1 and TRBJ2-7; TRBD1 matches 8 bases. The assigned J gene may be wrong: the sequence end matches TRBJ2-5 better. The CDR3 runs to 15 residues. Per germline, CDR1 LGHDT and CDR2 YNNKEL (reference sequence). CDR3 protein: CASSQGTGPGGTQYF. In nucleotides, the CDR3 is TGTGCCAGCAGCCAAGGGACAGGGCCTGGGGGGACCCAGTACTTC.

The J gene is TRBJ1-1, the V gene TRBV5-1; 8 nucleotides line up with TRBD1. The CDR3 contains 16 residues. Germline assignment: CDR1 SGHRS and CDR2 YFSETQ. The V segment lost 0 bases and the J segment 3 bases; nucleotides outside the gene matches: 7. CDR3 DNA sequence: TGCGCCAGCAGCTTGGCAGGGGGCGCTTTGGACACTGAAGCTTTCTTT. This translates into CASSLAGGALDTEAFF.

The gene calls are TRBV29-1 and TRBJ2-7; no clear D. This CDR3 is 11 amino acids long. V lost 5 bases and J 4 bases, leaving 9 bases between the germline ends. Germline V gene lookup returns CDR1 SQVTM and CDR2 ANQGSEA. CDR3: CSVQQFYEQYF. The CDR3 DNA follows: TGCAGCGTTCAACAATTTTACGAGCAGTACTTC.

The rearrangement joins TRBV12-3 or TRBV12-4 to TRBJ2-4, with D unclear. V gave up 3 bases and J gave up 6 bases, with 12 bases separating them. This CDR3 has 14 amino acids. As DNA, the CDR3 is TGTGCCAGCAGTTTGACCGATCTTGGAAACATTCAGTACTTC. As protein: CASSLTDLGNIQYF.

The CDR3 spells CASSLDLLGGGGSYEQYF. The CDR3 nucleotides are TGCGCCAGCAGCTTGGATCTACTCGGCGGCGGGGGGAGCTACGAGCAGTACTTC. V usage is TRBV5-1 and J usage is TRBJ2-7; 8 bases map to TRBD2. J was trimmed by 3 bases and V by 0 bases; bases with no gene match: 14. CDR3 size: 18 residues. Germline values: CDR1 SGHRS, CDR2 YFSETQ.